Presented here are 5 T cell receptor beta chains from one specimen sequenced in a study of blood T cell repertoires in COVID-19. TCRdb keeps only in-frame clones here, not all; method: immunoSEQ multiplex PCR. The sample contains 90,000 to 110,000 clones, around 80% of which appear only once. The sequenced material came from peripheral blood. The receptors were sampled from a human donor in a cohort sampled during active or convalescent COVID-19.

The gene calls are TRBV21-1 and TRBJ1-5. TRBV21-1 is listed as a pseudogene. This CDR3 is 22 amino acids long. The CDR3: CASSKGGWRGRRILGSNQPQHF. The CDR3, as DNA: TGTGCCAGCAGCAAAGGTGGGTGGCGGGGCCGCCGAATACTTGGAAGCAATCAGCCCCAGCATTTT.

This clone was counted a single time. V and J are TRBV3-1 (or the pseudogene TRBV3-2) and TRBJ1-5; a possible D gene is TRBD1 (6 bases). The CDR3 totals 15 residues. V lost 3 bases, J lost 0 bases, and 9 bases lay in between. The V gene's germline CDR1 is LGHDT and CDR2 YNNKEL (reference sequence). The DNA of the CDR3 is TGTGCCAGCAGCCAGGACAGCAATAGCAATCAGCCCCAGCATTTT. The encoded protein is CASSQDSNSNQPQHF.

The DNA for the CDR3 is TGCAGCGTTGGGAGACCGGGGACAGATACGCAGTATTTT. Its protein is CSVGRPGTDTQYF. The V gene is TRBV29-1, the J gene TRBJ2-3; possible D gene TRBD2, 5 bases. V lost 4 bases to trimming and J lost 3 bases, with 11 bases between them. The CDR3 has 13 residues. The germline V gene encodes CDR1 SQVTM and CDR2 ANQGSEA.

This clone has more than one count but fewer than ten. The chain carries TRBV27 and TRBJ1-1, with D tentatively TRBD1 (6 bases). Per the germline V gene, CDR1 is MNHEY and CDR2 is SMNVEV (reference sequence). The CDR3 covers 14 residues. V was clipped by 8 bases and J by 4 bases, with 17 bases between them. The DNA of the CDR3 is TGTGCCAGCGCGGCTGACAGGTTCTCCACTGAAGCTTTCTTT. This sequence encodes CASAADRFSTEAFF.

The chain is built from TRBV6-5 and TRBJ2-7; 10 positions agree with TRBD1. Germline-derived CDR1 and CDR2 are MNHEY and SVGAGI. The trim removed 6 bases at V and 0 bases at J, leaving 5 bases unmatched. The CDR3 has 15 residues. The CDR3 spells CASRAGTGDSYEQYF. CDR3 sequence (DNA): TGTGCCAGCAGGGCCGGGACAGGGGACTCCTACGAGCAGTACTTC.